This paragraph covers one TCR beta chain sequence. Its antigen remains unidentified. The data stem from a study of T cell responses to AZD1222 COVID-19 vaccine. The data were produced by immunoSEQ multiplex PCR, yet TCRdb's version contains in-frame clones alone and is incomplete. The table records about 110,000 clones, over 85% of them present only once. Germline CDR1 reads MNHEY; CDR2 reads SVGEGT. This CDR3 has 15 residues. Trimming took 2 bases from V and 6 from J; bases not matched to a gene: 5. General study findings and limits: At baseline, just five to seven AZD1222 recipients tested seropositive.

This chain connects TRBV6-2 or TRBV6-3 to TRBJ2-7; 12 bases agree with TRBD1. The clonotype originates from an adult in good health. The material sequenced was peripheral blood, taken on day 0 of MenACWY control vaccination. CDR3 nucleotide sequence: TGTGCCAGCAGTTACCCGGGACAGGGGGCTGGCGAGCAGTACTTC. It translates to CASSYPGQGAGEQYF.